The sequence of this T cell receptor beta chain was determined in a study of T cells in Graves' hyperthyroidism and ophthalmopathy (dated by TCRdb to the late 2010s). Turning to the overall study: Peripheral blood samples were taken at initial diagnosis, before any treatment was given. Prospective prediction of ophthalmopathy was tested in an independent validation cohort consisting of fewer than 20 hyperthyroidism patients and 15 to 17 patients who later progressed to ophthalmopathy. To identify distinguishing TCR V-J signatures, a discovery cohort of 100 patients was used, comprising some 45 with Graves' ophthalmopathy and some 60 with stable Graves' hyperthyroidism. In roughly six Graves' hyperthyroidism patients, the study also compared T-cell repertoires from thyroid tissue with T-cell repertoires from blood. Following sampling, methimazole starting at 30 mg daily was given to hyperthyroidism patients, and high-dose intravenous methylprednisolone was given to ophthalmopathy patients. The 100 discovery patients were randomly split 7:3 into training and test sets. The paper describes TCR Vbeta CDR3 sequencing of 135 peripheral blood samples, made up of 43 ophthalmopathy patients, some 80 hyperthyroidism patients and about 17 progressor patients. General conclusions and limits of the study: No statistical method was used to set the sample size in advance, and investigators knew the group allocation. Most expanded thyroid clonotypes (frequency above 0.001) were also detected in blood, a finding suggesting that blood repertoires may reflect thyroid immune responses. In cross-validation, a model built on a 13 V-J signature told ophthalmopathy apart from stable hyperthyroidism with about 90% sensitivity and about 81% specificity, and in testing the same model reached 80%/75%. During validation, the model predicted progression to ophthalmopathy a median of about 6.3 months ahead of onset, with around 65% sensitivity and 72% to 80% specificity.

Stable Graves' hyperthyroidism was defined as no progression to ophthalmopathy during 18 months of follow-up. Hyperthyroidism patients were newly diagnosed, had a disease duration of under 2 months, and were aged 18 to 65 years. The study excluded patients with uncontrolled infections, other autoimmune diseases, pregnancy or lactation. Clinical symptoms, serum thyroxine and TRAb, thyroid ultrasound, and orbital computed tomography formed the basis for the diagnoses. Ficoll-Paque density gradient centrifugation was used to isolate PBMCs from 8.5 to 10 ml of fresh peripheral blood. Total RNA was extracted using Trizol reagent, and RNA quality was assessed on an Agilent 2100 Bioanalyzer. Concerning this clonotype itself: Its target antigen remains unknown. No per-base quality is available; no much larger clone lies one base away.

In the germline V gene, CDR1 corresponds to MGHDK and CDR2 to SYGVNS. The cysteine opens and the phenylalanine closes a CDR3 of 9 amino acids. The kept DNA is CDR3 alone, 27 bases in frame from the first base. Trimming costs V 11 bases and J 2 bases, and their ends lie 4 bases apart. The TCR beta CDR3 regions were amplified from RNA transcripts. The first round of RT-PCR for the TCR CDR3 was performed with the HTBI primer set and the Qiagen OneStep RT-PCR kit. The libraries were constructed in a second round of multiplex PCR and then size-selected and purified. Libraries were sequenced paired-end with 100 bp reads on an Illumina HiSeq2000. The study's processing was this. SOAPnuke was used to process the raw data, with reads discarded if the reads contained adapters or uncalled bases, had a mean Phred below 15, or lacked an exact constant-primer or identifier match. COPE v1.2.5 was used to merge the high-quality paired reads, and each unique nucleotide sequence was defined as a clonotype. MiTCR v1.1 was used to align clonotypes to the IMGT TRBV, TRBD and TRBJ reference segments. Only V-J combinations with frequency above 0.0001, covering roughly 99% of repertoires, were analysed. The TCS score was defined as F50 (clonal expansion) divided by E x V (chaos), with BLOSUM62-based TCRdist calculated between CDR3 peptides within each V-J. Welch's t-statistics and random forest reduced around 520 V-J features to 13, which were used in a naive Bayes classifier (R e1071). The similarity between thyroid and blood repertoires was quantified using the Morisita-Horn index. The raw public data were reprocessed by TCRdb itself: fastp quality trimming at Q25, MiXCR clonotype calling, in-frame beta chains only. Each entry merges the rows of one CDR3 protein and shows their most common DNA and genes. These V and J calls rely on TCRdb rather than the paper's analysis. Recorded for this sample are over 700,000 distinct CDR3 sequences; 38% of them occurred a single time. The ten largest clonotypes hold over 8% of the sample.

The TCR sequence derives from a man aged 18-30 years with Graves' hyperthyroidism. The chain is made from TRBV25-1 and TRBJ2-7, with an unclear D gene assignment. Sample: blood. The CDR3 region: CALTYEQYF. The DNA sequence is as follows: TGTGCCCTCACCTACGAGCAGTACTTC.